A selection of T cell receptor beta chains follows, all from one sample in a study of blood T cells in healthy people across ages. TCRdb re-analysed the 5' RACE reads in MiXCR, keeping a single row per CDR3 protein. The sample contains hundreds of thousands of distinct CDR3 sequences, about 30% of which appear only once. The sequenced sample was blood. Source of these receptors: a woman aged 80 or older in good health. CDR3s include the opening cysteine and the closing phenylalanine or tryptophan. Each record gives: V gene, J gene, CDR3 protein.

v_gene: TRBV6-1
j_gene: TRBJ1-5
CDR3aa: CASGADRGLNQPQHF

v_gene: TRBV2
j_gene: TRBJ2-5
CDR3aa: CASSEGTEEQYF

v_gene: TRBV9
j_gene: TRBJ2-3
CDR3aa: CASSEGGDTQYF

v_gene: TRBV28
j_gene: TRBJ2-1
CDR3aa: CASTDGGLGYNEQFF

v_gene: TRBV5-4
j_gene: TRBJ2-5
CDR3aa: CASSLAGVETQYF

v_gene: TRBV12-3/TRBV12-4
j_gene: TRBJ2-3
CDR3aa: CASSLDTMKTDTQYF

v_gene: TRBV20-1
j_gene: TRBJ1-1
CDR3aa: CSASIPGTEAFF

v_gene: TRBV29-1
j_gene: TRBJ2-3
CDR3aa: CSVADRARGTDTQYF

v_gene: TRBV20-1
j_gene: TRBJ2-3
CDR3aa: CSARGETVTDTQYF

v_gene: TRBV3-1
j_gene: TRBJ1-4
CDR3aa: CASSQRTGAMGEKLFF

v_gene: TRBV6-5
j_gene: TRBJ1-1
CDR3aa: CASSYGQGGGTEAFF

v_gene: TRBV6-1
j_gene: TRBJ2-1
CDR3aa: CASSGVDNEQFF

v_gene: TRBV12-3/TRBV12-4
j_gene: TRBJ2-7
CDR3aa: CASSSQGPSVEQYF

v_gene: TRBV12-3/TRBV12-4
j_gene: TRBJ2-5
CDR3aa: CASSLTGFAGTQYF

v_gene: TRBV7-3
j_gene: TRBJ1-4
CDR3aa: CASSSPPDRAEGYEKLFF

v_gene: TRBV29-1
j_gene: TRBJ2-5
CDR3aa: CSVEVSARGQETQYF

v_gene: TRBV5-6
j_gene: TRBJ1-2
CDR3aa: CASSFRYGYTF

v_gene: TRBV7-6
j_gene: TRBJ2-1
CDR3aa: CASSQPGLPEQFF

v_gene: TRBV6-1
j_gene: TRBJ1-4
CDR3aa: CASKLRDRGDYNEKLFF

v_gene: TRBV11-1
j_gene: TRBJ2-5
CDR3aa: CASSGARTGRETQYF

v_gene: TRBV10-3
j_gene: TRBJ2-5
CDR3aa: CATAKGEGAQETQYF

v_gene: TRBV14
j_gene: TRBJ2-3
CDR3aa: CASSQAPGPIADTQYF

v_gene: TRBV28
j_gene: TRBJ1-2
CDR3aa: CASSPPWAGTGGYTF

v_gene: TRBV12-3/TRBV12-4
j_gene: TRBJ2-3
CDR3aa: CASSHPSGSTDTQYF

v_gene: TRBV6-6
j_gene: TRBJ1-1
CDR3aa: CASSPGGGYTEAFF

v_gene: TRBV6-6
j_gene: TRBJ2-3
CDR3aa: CASSYSGVDTDTQYF

v_gene: TRBV5-1
j_gene: TRBJ1-1
CDR3aa: CASSYEDKTEAFF

v_gene: TRBV7-9
j_gene: TRBJ2-7
CDR3aa: CASSRTSGGYNEQYF

v_gene: TRBV6-5
j_gene: TRBJ2-7
CDR3aa: CASRERTDYEQYF

v_gene: TRBV3-1
j_gene: TRBJ2-3
CDR3aa: CASSQEGTSGSFGSSTDTQYF

v_gene: TRBV14
j_gene: TRBJ2-3
CDR3aa: CASSQELAGDTDTQYF

v_gene: TRBV12-5
j_gene: TRBJ1-1
CDR3aa: CASGLFRIGGGTEAFF

v_gene: TRBV9
j_gene: TRBJ2-3
CDR3aa: CASSFHPGGRTDTQYF

v_gene: TRBV19
j_gene: TRBJ2-3
CDR3aa: CASSGTSGGGTDTQYF

v_gene: TRBV25-1
j_gene: TRBJ2-5
CDR3aa: CASSESPSKTQYF

v_gene: TRBV10-3
j_gene: TRBJ2-7
CDR3aa: CAISESTGGNYEQYF

v_gene: TRBV6-1
j_gene: TRBJ1-5
CDR3aa: CASRKGFGQASNQPQHF

v_gene: TRBV6-1
j_gene: TRBJ2-1
CDR3aa: CASSARVGTSYNEQFF